This TCR beta chain derives from a study of T cell repertoires in aging, cancer and after chemotherapy. Study-level background: Patients with glioblastoma brain tumors were sampled before and after temozolomide-based therapy.

The template was genomic DNA from peripheral blood, not RNA. The CDR3 is 15 residues long. Trimming took 3 bases from V and 3 from J; bases not matched to a gene: 5. TRB rearrangements spanning V, D and J were amplified using mixed TRB-A/B primers. TCRdb processed the multiplex PCR reads anew with MiXCR; each CDR3 protein has one entry. The repertoire includes about 3,000 distinct CDR3 sequences, approximately 25% of them detected once, and about 32% sits in the top ten. This clonotype is medium-sized within its sample. The origin of this receptor is a human donor with a solid tumor. The chain is built from TRBV12-3 or TRBV12-4 and TRBJ1-2, with TRBD1 identical over 9 bases. The specimen sequenced was blood. The CDR3 DNA sequence: TGTGCCAGCAGTTTTACGACAGGGGGGTACTATGGCTACACCTTC. It encodes CASSFTTGGYYGYTF.